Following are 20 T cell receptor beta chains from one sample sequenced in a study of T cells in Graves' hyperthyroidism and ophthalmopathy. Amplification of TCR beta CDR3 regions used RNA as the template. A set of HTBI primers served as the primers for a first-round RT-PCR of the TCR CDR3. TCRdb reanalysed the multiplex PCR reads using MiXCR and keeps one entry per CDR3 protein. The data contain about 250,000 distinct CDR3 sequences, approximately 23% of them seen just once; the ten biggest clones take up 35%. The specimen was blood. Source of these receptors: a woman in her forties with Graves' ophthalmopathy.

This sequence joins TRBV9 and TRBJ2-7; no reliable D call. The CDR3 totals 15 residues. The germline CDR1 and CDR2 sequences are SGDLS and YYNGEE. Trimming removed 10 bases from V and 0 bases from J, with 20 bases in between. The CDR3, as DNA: TGTGCCCCTCCCCAAGACCCGGAGCCCTCCTACGAGCAGTACTTC. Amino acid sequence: CAPPQDPEPSYEQYF.

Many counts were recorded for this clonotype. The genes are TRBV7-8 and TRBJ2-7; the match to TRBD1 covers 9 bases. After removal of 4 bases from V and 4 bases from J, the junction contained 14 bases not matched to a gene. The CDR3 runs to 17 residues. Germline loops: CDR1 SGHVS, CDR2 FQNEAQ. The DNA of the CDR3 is TGTGCCAGCAGCTCCGGGACAGGGAACCCCTCCCCATACGAGCAGTACTTC. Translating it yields CASSSGTGNPSPYEQYF.

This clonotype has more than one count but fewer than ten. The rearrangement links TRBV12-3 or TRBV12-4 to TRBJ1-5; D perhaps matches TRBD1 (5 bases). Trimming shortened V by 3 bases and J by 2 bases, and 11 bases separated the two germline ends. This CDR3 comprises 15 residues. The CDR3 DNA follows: TGTGCCAGCAGTTTGATCAGGGCGGGCAATCAGCCCCAGCATTTT. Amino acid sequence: CASSLIRAGNQPQHF.

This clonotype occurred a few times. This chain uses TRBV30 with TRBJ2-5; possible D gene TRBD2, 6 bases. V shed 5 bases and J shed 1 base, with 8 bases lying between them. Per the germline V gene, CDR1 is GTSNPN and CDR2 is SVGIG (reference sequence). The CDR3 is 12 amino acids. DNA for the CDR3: TGTGCCTGGGCGGGGCTCCAAGAGACCCAGTACTTC. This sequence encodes CAWAGLQETQYF.

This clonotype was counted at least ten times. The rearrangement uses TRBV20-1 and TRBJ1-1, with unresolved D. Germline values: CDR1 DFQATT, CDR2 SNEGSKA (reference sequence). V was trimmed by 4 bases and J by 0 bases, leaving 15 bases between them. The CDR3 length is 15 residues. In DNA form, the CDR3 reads TGCAGTGCTAACCCCTTGGGGATGATGAACACTGAAGCTTTCTTT. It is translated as CSANPLGMMNTEAFF.

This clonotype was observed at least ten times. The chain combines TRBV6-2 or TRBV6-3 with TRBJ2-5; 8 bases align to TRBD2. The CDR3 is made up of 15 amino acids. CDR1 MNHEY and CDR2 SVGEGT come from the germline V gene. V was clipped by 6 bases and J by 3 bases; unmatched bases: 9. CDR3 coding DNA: TGTGCCAGCAGGCCGTATAGCGGGATCGAAGAGACCCAGTACTTC. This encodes CASRPYSGIEETQYF.

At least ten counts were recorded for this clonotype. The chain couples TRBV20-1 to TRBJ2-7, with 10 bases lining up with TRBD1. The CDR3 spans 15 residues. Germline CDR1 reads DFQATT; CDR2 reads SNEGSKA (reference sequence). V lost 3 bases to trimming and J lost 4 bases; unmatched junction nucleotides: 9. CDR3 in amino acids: CSASGLGQGQYEQYF. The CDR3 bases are TGCAGTGCTAGTGGTTTGGGACAGGGGCAGTACGAGCAGTACTTC.

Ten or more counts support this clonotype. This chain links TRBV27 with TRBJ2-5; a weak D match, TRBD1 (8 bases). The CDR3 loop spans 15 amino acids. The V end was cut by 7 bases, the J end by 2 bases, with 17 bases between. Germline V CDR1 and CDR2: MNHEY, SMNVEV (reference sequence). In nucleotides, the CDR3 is TGTGCCAGCAACGACAGGGGTAGCGGGCAAGAGACCCAGTACTTC. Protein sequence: CASNDRGSGQETQYF.

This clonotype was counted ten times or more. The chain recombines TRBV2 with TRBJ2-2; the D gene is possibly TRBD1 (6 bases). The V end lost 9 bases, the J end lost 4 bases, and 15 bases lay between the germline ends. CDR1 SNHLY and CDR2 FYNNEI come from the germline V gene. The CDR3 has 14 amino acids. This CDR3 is CASMTGLGTGELFF. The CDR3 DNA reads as TGTGCCAGTATGACAGGTCTCGGCACCGGGGAGCTGTTTTTT. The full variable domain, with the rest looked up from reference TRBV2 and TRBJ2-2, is EPEVTQTPSHQVTQMGQEVILRCVPISNHLYFYWYRQILGQKVEFLVSFYNNEISEKSEIFDDQFSVERPDGSNFTLKIRSTKLEDSAMYFCASMTGLGTGELFFGEGSRLTVL.

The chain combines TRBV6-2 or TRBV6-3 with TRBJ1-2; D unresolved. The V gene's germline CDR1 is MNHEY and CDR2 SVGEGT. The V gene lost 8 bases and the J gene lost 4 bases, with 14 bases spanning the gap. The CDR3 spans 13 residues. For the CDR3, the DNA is TGTGCCAGCGCTCCAAGGGTGTTCTATGGCTACACCTTC. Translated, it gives CASAPRVFYGYTF.

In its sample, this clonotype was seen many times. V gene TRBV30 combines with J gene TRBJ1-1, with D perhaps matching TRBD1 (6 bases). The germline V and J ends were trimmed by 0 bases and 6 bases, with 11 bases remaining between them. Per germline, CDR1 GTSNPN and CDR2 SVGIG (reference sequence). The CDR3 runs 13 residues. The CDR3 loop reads CAWSVVGAAEAFF. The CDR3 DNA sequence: TGTGCCTGGAGTGTAGTGGGGGCCGCTGAAGCTTTCTTT.

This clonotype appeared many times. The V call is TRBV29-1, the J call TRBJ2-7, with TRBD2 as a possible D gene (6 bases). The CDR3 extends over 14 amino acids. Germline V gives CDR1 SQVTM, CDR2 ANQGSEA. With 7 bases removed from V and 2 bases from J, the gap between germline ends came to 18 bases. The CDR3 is CSAEGGDRPYEQYF. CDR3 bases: TGCAGCGCCGAGGGCGGGGACCGTCCCTACGAGCAGTACTTC.

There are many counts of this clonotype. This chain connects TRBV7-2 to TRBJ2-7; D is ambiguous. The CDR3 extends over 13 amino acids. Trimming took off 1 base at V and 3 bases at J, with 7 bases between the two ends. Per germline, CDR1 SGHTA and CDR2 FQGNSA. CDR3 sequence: CASSLDGRYEQYF. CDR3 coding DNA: TGTGCCAGCAGCTTAGACGGACGCTACGAGCAGTACTTC.

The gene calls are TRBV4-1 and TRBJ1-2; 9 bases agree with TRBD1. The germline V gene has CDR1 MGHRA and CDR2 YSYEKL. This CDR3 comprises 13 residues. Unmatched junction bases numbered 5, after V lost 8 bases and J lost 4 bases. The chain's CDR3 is CASAPGQGYGYTF. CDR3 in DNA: TGCGCCAGCGCTCCGGGACAGGGCTATGGCTACACCTTC.

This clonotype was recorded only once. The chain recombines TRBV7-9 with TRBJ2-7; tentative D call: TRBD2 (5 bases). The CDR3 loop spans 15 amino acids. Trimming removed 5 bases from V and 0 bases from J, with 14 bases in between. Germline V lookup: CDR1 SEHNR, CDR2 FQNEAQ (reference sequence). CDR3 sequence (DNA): TGTGCCAGCAGCCAAGGGAGTTCGCTCTCCTACGAGCAGTACTTC. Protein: CASSQGSSLSYEQYF.

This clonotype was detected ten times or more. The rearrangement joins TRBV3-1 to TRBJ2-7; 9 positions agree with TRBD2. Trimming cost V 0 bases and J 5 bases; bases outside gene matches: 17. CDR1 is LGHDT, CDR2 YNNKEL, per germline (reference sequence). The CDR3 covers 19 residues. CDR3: CASSQEIPGIAGVRDEQYF. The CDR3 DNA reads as TGTGCCAGCAGCCAAGAGATCCCTGGAATAGCGGGAGTAAGGGACGAGCAGTACTTC.

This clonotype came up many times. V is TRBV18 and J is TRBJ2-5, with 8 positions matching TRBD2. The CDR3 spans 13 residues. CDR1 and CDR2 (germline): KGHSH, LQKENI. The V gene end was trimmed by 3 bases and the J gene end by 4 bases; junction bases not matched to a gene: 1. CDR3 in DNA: TGTGCCAGCTCACCCCGGGAGGGAGAGACCCAGTACTTC. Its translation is CASSPREGETQYF.

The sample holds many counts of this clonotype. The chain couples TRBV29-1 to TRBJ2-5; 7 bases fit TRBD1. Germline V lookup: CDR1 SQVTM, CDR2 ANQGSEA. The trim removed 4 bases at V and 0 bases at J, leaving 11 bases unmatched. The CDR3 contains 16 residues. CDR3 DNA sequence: TGCAGCGTTGGAGGGGACCAGGGGGATCACCAAGAGACCCAGTACTTC. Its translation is CSVGGDQGDHQETQYF.

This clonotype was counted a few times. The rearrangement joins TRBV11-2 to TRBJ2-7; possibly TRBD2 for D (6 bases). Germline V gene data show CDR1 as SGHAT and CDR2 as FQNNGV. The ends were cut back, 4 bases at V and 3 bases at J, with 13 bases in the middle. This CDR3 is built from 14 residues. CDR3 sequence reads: CASSSGWGDYEQYF. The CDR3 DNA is TGTGCCAGCAGCTCTGGGTGGGGGGACTACGAGCAGTACTTC.

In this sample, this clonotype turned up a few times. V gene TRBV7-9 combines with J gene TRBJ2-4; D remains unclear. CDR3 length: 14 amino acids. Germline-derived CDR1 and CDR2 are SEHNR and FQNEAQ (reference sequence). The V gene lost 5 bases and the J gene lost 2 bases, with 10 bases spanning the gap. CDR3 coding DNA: TGTGCCAGCAGCCCTGACATCTCCAAAAACATTCAGTACTTC. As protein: CASSPDISKNIQYF.